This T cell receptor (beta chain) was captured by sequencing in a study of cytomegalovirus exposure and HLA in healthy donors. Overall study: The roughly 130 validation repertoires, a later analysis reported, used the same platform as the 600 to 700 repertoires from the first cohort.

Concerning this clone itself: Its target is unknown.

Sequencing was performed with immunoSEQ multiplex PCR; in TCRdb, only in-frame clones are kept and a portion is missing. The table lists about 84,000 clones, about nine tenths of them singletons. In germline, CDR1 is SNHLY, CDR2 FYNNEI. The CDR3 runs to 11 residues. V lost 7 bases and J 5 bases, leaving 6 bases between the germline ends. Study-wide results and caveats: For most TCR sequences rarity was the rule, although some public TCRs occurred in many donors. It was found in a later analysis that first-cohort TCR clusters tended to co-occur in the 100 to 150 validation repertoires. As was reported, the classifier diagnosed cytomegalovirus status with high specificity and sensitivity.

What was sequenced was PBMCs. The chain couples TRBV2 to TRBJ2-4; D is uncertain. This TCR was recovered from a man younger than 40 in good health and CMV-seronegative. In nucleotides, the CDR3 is TGTGCCAGCACTACGGAAAACATTCAGTACTTC. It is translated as CASTTENIQYF.